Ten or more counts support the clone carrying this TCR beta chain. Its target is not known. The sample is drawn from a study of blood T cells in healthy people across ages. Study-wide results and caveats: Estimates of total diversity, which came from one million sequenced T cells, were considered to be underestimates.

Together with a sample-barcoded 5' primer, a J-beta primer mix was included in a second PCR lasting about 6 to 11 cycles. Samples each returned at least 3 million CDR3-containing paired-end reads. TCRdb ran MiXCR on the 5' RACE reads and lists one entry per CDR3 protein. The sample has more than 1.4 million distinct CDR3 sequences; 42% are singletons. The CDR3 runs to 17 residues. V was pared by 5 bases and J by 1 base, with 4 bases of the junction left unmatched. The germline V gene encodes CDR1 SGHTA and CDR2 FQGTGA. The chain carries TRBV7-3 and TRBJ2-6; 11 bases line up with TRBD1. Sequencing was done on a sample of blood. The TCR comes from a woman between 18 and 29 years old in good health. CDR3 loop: CASSHGQGASGANVLTF. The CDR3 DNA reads TGTGCCAGCAGCCACGGACAGGGGGCGTCTGGGGCCAACGTCCTGACTTTC. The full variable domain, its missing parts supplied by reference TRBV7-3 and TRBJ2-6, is GAGVSQTPSNKVTEKGKYVELRCDPISGHTALYWYRQSLGQGPEFLIYFQGTGAADDSGLPNDRFFAVRPEGSVSTLKIQRTERGDSAVYLCASSHGQGASGANVLTFGAGSRLTVL.